This TCR beta chain was found in a study of TIL therapy for anti-PD-1-resistant metastatic lung cancer. Study overall: Half of patients were current or former smokers. Study-wide results and caveats: Compared with baseline intratumoral T cells, expanded TIL cultures were more clonal and less diverse (around 5.7% vs 31%). Many TIL product clones were absent from baseline tumor, suggesting clonal contraction. This highly selected cohort may not generalize to typical lung cancer patients.

Sequencing used immunoSEQ v3. Using immunoSEQ multiplex PCR, the repertoire was profiled, and TCRdb retains in-frame clones only, with some absent. The sample lists about 100,000 clones; about three fifths were seen once. Described time point: pre-treatment sample, taken before nivolumab and TIL therapy. The tumor samples were excised metastases, mostly pleural nodules or supraclavicular lymph nodes. Concerning this clone itself: Its antigen is not known.

Germline CDR1 and CDR2: SGDLS and YYNGEE. CDR3 length equals 15 residues. With 0 bases removed from V and 7 bases from J, the gap between germline ends came to 17 bases. The starting material was tumor tissue, obtained at baseline. The chain combines TRBV9 with TRBJ2-7; D is perhaps TRBD1 or TRBD2 (5 bases each). The sequence was obtained from a person between 25 and 79 years old with non-small cell lung cancer. The DNA of the CDR3 is TGTGCCAGCAGCGTAGGGGGGACCCAGGCTTGGGAGCAGTACTTC. Its protein is CASSVGGTQAWEQYF.